The 30 T cell receptor beta chains below were found in one sample sequenced in a study of cytomegalovirus exposure and HLA in healthy donors. The table came from immunoSEQ multiplex PCR; TCRdb's copy has only in-frame clones and leaves some out. The sample has around 200,000 clones; 80% to 85% are singletons. Specimen: PBMCs. The receptor set was obtained from a woman aged 25-40 years in good health and CMV-seronegative.

The chain joins TRBV9 to TRBJ2-5, with D tentatively TRBD2 (6 bases). The CDR3 loop spans 15 amino acids. Germline V gene sequence: CDR1 SGDLS, CDR2 YYNGEE. The V end lost 0 bases, the J end lost 0 bases, and 9 bases lay between the germline ends. The CDR3 reads CASSVDRGNQETQYF. The CDR3 DNA is TGTGCCAGCAGCGTAGACCGGGGGAACCAAGAGACCCAGTACTTC.

This sequence joins TRBV5-1 and TRBJ2-5; 11 positions match TRBD1. The V segment lost 3 bases and the J segment 5 bases; nucleotides outside the gene matches: 12. Germline V gives CDR1 SGHRS, CDR2 YFSETQ. CDR3 length: 17 residues. This CDR3 reads CASSSAGQGAAYETQYF. The CDR3 DNA reads TGCGCCAGCAGCTCAGCCGGACAGGGGGCTGCGTATGAGACCCAGTACTTC.

The genes are TRBV5-8 and TRBJ2-7; D might be TRBD1 (5 bases). There are 14 residues in the CDR3. Germline assignment: CDR1 SGHTS and CDR2 YDEGEE. Trimming removed 1 base at V and 4 bases at J, with 12 bases between. This chain's CDR3 is CASSLWGVWYEQYF. Here the CDR3 DNA reads TGTGCCAGCAGCTTGTGGGGCGTTTGGTACGAGCAGTACTTC.

This chain uses TRBV6-5 with TRBJ1-2, with a weak D call TRBD1 (6 bases). Per the germline V gene, CDR1 is MNHEY and CDR2 is SVGAGI. This CDR3 has 14 amino acids. Between the trimmed V and J ends, which lost 6 bases and 8 bases, there was a span of 19 bases. CDR3 amino acids: CASSPMGGADGYTF. CDR3 bases: TGTGCCAGCAGCCCCATGGGGGGGGCGGACGGCTACACCTTC.

The genes are TRBV7-2 and TRBJ1-1; D unresolved. The CDR3 covers 16 residues. The V gene lost 7 bases and the J gene lost 1 base, with 19 bases spanning the gap. Germline values: CDR1 SGHTA, CDR2 FQGNSA. CDR3 in DNA: TGTGCCAGCACCCTGATTACTCCCTCTCCGAACACTGAAGCTTTCTTT. Its protein product is CASTLITPSPNTEAFF.

The rearrangement uses TRBV6-5 and TRBJ2-1; TRBD2 agrees at 8 bases. Germline values: CDR1 MNHEY, CDR2 SVGAGI. CDR3 size: 14 residues. The trim removed 9 bases at V and 6 bases at J, leaving 10 bases unmatched. CDR3 residues: CASSAGGDVNEQFF. DNA for the CDR3: TGTGCCAGTAGCGCGGGAGGCGATGTCAATGAGCAGTTCTTC.

This chain connects TRBV6-6 to TRBJ2-1; D perhaps matches TRBD1 (6 bases). This CDR3 is built from 15 residues. Germline CDR1 is MNHNY and CDR2 is SVGAGI (reference sequence). Deletions cut 2 bases from V and 0 bases from J, with 8 bases between. The CDR3 sequence: CASSYQGSSYNEQFF. CDR3 DNA: TGTGCCAGCAGTTACCAGGGGAGCTCCTACAATGAGCAGTTCTTC.

This rearrangement joins TRBV30 to TRBJ2-7, with D unclear. Germline CDR1 and CDR2: GTSNPN and SVGIG (reference sequence). V was pared by 3 bases and J by 5 bases, with 14 bases between. The CDR3 contains 13 residues. The CDR3 DNA follows: TGTGCCTGGAGGAGAGGAAGGATCAACGAGCAGTACTTC. Translated: CAWRRGRINEQYF.

This clone was seen only a few times. The rearrangement uses TRBV6-6 and TRBJ2-7; D is perhaps TRBD1 (5 bases). The CDR3 has 12 residues. The V end was cut by 6 bases, the J end by 5 bases, with 11 bases between. Germline-derived CDR1 and CDR2 are MNHNY and SVGAGI (reference sequence). CDR3 sequence reads: CASSPLGDEQYF. The CDR3 nucleotides are TGTGCCAGCAGCCCCCTAGGGGACGAGCAGTACTTC.

This sequence joins TRBV19 and TRBJ2-7; 8 nucleotides match TRBD1. The CDR3 runs 15 residues. CDR1 is LNHDA and CDR2 is SQIVND in the germline V gene (reference sequence). V dropped 2 bases and J dropped 7; count of bases not matched to a gene: 10. This CDR3 reads CASSISGQGAREQYF. CDR3 nucleotides: TGTGCCAGTAGTATATCGGGGCAGGGGGCCCGAGAGCAGTACTTC.

J is TRBJ1-5 and V is TRBV4-1, with a tentative D call TRBD1 (5 bases). This CDR3 has 18 amino acids. The ends were cut back, 0 bases at V and 7 bases at J, with 22 bases in the middle. Germline V gene sequence: CDR1 MGHRA, CDR2 YSYEKL. The DNA of the CDR3 is TGCGCCAGCAGCCAAGAGGTGCAGGGAGCGGGCCGGGGGCAGCCCCAGCATTTT. It is translated as CASSQEVQGAGRGQPQHF.

V usage is TRBV18 and J usage is TRBJ2-5; 13 positions agree with TRBD2. V was pared by 4 bases and J by 5 bases, with 4 bases of the junction left unmatched. CDR1 KGHSH and CDR2 LQKENI come from the germline V gene. This CDR3 has 15 amino acids. For the CDR3, the DNA is TGTGCCAGCTCACACCGGACTAGCGGGAGTGAGACCCAGTACTTC. Translated: CASSHRTSGSETQYF.

The genes are TRBV5-1 and TRBJ2-1; no reliable D call. CDR3 length: 11 residues. Germline values: CDR1 SGHRS, CDR2 YFSETQ. V was cut by 6 bases and J by 10 bases, with 11 bases left in between. CDR3 DNA sequence: TGCGCCAGCACCCTAGGCGGCGAGCAGTTCTTC. Amino acid sequence: CASTLGGEQFF.

The table lists this clone with a few counts. The chain joins TRBV27 to TRBJ1-6; D ambiguous. The germline gives CDR1 MNHEY, CDR2 SMNVEV (reference sequence). V lost 3 bases, J lost 9 bases, and 15 bases lay in between. The CDR3 loop spans 15 amino acids. For the CDR3, the DNA is TGTGCCAGCAGTTTTCGGGCGGGTACGTCTTCACCCCTCCACTTT. Its protein is CASSFRAGTSSPLHF.

The chain recombines TRBV5-4 with TRBJ2-1, with no clear D. V was cut by 4 bases and J by 2 bases, with 10 bases left in between. There are 14 residues in the CDR3. CDR1 is SGHNT and CDR2 is YYREEE in the germline V gene (reference sequence). In DNA form, the CDR3 reads TGTGCCAGCAGCGCAGGCACCACCTACAATGAGCAGTTCTTC. Protein product: CASSAGTTYNEQFF.

The chain employs TRBV2 and TRBJ2-2; 11 nucleotides line up with TRBD2. CDR3 length equals 16 residues. The germline gives CDR1 SNHLY, CDR2 FYNNEI. Trimming took 11 bases from V and 1 from J; bases not matched to a gene: 9. CDR3 nucleotide sequence: TGTGCCTGTCAAACTAGCGGGAGTCGGAACACCGGGGAGCTGTTTTTT. It codes for CACQTSGSRNTGELFF.

This clone has more than one count but fewer than ten. The chain recombines TRBV7-2 with TRBJ1-2; 7 nucleotides match TRBD1. The germline V gene encodes CDR1 SGHTA and CDR2 FQGNSA. The CDR3 is 18 amino acids. With V trimmed by 0 bases and J by 2 bases, 12 bases remained unmatched. The CDR3 here is CASSLAPGTARSNYGYTF. The CDR3 bases are TGTGCCAGCAGCTTAGCCCCCGGGACAGCTCGATCGAACTATGGCTACACCTTC.

The V gene is TRBV28, the J gene TRBJ1-4; the match to TRBD1 covers 8 bases. The CDR3 totals 14 residues. Looked up from germline, CDR1 is MDHEN and CDR2 is SYDVKM. V was clipped by 5 bases and J by 8 bases; unmatched bases: 7. The CDR3 region is CASSPGQGWEKLFF. The CDR3 DNA sequence: TGTGCCAGCAGTCCCGGACAGGGATGGGAAAAACTGTTTTTT.

The V call is TRBV7-9, the J call TRBJ2-3, with 10 bases lining up with TRBD1. Germline V gene lookup returns CDR1 SEHNR and CDR2 FQNEAQ (reference sequence). The CDR3 consists of 15 residues. V dropped 4 bases and J dropped 4; count of bases not matched to a gene: 5. The CDR3 loop is CASSSTGGRSDTQYF. As DNA, the CDR3 is TGTGCCAGCAGCTCGACAGGGGGCCGCTCAGATACGCAGTATTTT.

In its sample, this clone was seen once. The J gene is TRBJ2-1, the V gene TRBV2, with D possibly matching TRBD2 (6 bases). V was cut by 5 bases and J by 0 bases, with 11 bases left in between. The CDR3 contains 15 residues. Germline V gene sequence: CDR1 SNHLY, CDR2 FYNNEI. CDR3 residues: CASSPDGSSYNEQFF. CDR3 DNA sequence: TGTGCCAGCAGTCCGGACGGGAGCTCCTACAATGAGCAGTTCTTC.

This clone was counted a single time. The sample carries other DNA sequences with the same CDR3. The gene calls are TRBV29-1 and TRBJ1-4, with 7 bases lining up with TRBD1. The germline V gene has CDR1 SQVTM and CDR2 ANQGSEA. Trimming cost V 5 bases and J 8 bases; bases outside gene matches: 8. The CDR3 consists of 13 residues. CDR3 in DNA: TGCAGCGTTAGGGACAGCCGCTTGGAAAAACTGTTTTTT. It translates to CSVRDSRLEKLFF.

The rearrangement joins TRBV6-1 to TRBJ2-5; D possibly corresponds to TRBD1 (5 bases). Deletions cut 0 bases from V and 9 bases from J, with 8 bases between. This CDR3 comprises 12 residues. Germline values: CDR1 MNHNS, CDR2 SASEGT. In DNA form, the CDR3 reads TGTGCCAGCAGTGAAGCGCAACAGGCCCAGTACTTC. This translates into CASSEAQQAQYF.

The rearrangement joins TRBV30 to TRBJ1-5, with TRBD1 matching 9 bases. The ends lost 2 bases at V and 4 bases at J; junction bases unmatched: 3. The V gene's germline CDR1 is GTSNPN and CDR2 SVGIG (reference sequence). The CDR3 runs 14 residues. CDR3 residues: CAWSNGQGNQPQHF. CDR3 bases: TGTGCCTGGAGTAACGGACAGGGGAATCAGCCCCAGCATTTT.

This clone was observed a few times. The J gene is TRBJ1-5, the V gene TRBV28, with unresolved D. Germline loops: CDR1 MDHEN, CDR2 SYDVKM. V was clipped by 4 bases and J by 3 bases, with 4 bases between them. This CDR3 contains 12 residues. The CDR3 reads CASSSNNQPQHF. The DNA of the CDR3 is TGTGCCAGCAGTTCCAACAATCAGCCCCAGCATTTT.

This chain connects TRBV6-4 to TRBJ2-3; TRBD2 matches 10 bases. CDR1 is MRHNA and CDR2 is SNTAGT in the germline V gene. CDR3 length equals 16 residues. V was pared by 0 bases and J by 5 bases, with 5 bases of the junction left unmatched. In DNA, the CDR3 is TGTGCCAGCAGTGACTCAGTAGCGGGAGGACGAGATACGCAGTATTTT. Residues: CASSDSVAGGRDTQYF.

The chain is built from TRBV4-1 and TRBJ2-5, with a weak D call TRBD2 (7 bases). Trimming shortened V by 0 bases and J by 2 bases, and 19 bases separated the two germline ends. This CDR3 has 18 amino acids. Germline CDR1 and CDR2: MGHRA and YSYEKL. The CDR3 DNA sequence: TGCGCCAGCAGCCAAGATAACAAGGGAGGGGGACTTCAAGAGACCCAGTACTTC. The encoded protein is CASSQDNKGGGLQETQYF.

This clone has a handful of counts. The gene calls are TRBV28 and TRBJ2-1, with 10 bases matching TRBD2. CDR1 and CDR2 (germline): MDHEN, SYDVKM. V dropped 6 bases and J dropped 7; count of bases not matched to a gene: 9. There are 15 residues in the CDR3. The chain's CDR3 is CASSPSGRDWNEQFF. The CDR3, as DNA: TGTGCCAGCAGCCCCAGCGGGAGGGACTGGAATGAGCAGTTCTTC. Full variable domain (outside the CDR3, taken from reference TRBV28 and TRBJ2-1): DVKVTQSSRYLVKRTGEKVFLECVQDMDHENMFWYRQDPGLGLRLIYFSYDVKMKEKGDIPEGYSVSREKKERFSLILESASTNQTSMYLCASSPSGRDWNEQFFGPGTRLTVL.

This chain connects TRBV18 to TRBJ1-1; D possibly corresponds to TRBD1 (5 bases). Trimming took off 5 bases at V and 4 bases at J, with 14 bases between the two ends. Germline values: CDR1 KGHSH, CDR2 LQKENI. The CDR3 is made up of 14 amino acids. CDR3 sequence (DNA): TGTGCCAGCTCAACCCCAGGGAAGGGCACTGAAGCTTTCTTT. It codes for CASSTPGKGTEAFF.

The rearrangement uses TRBV4-1 and TRBJ2-7, with D possibly matching TRBD1 (5 bases). CDR3 length equals 15 residues. Per the germline V gene, CDR1 is MGHRA and CDR2 is YSYEKL. The V gene lost 0 bases and the J gene lost 3 bases, with 12 bases spanning the gap. The CDR3 nucleotides are TGCGCCAGCAGCCAAGACGCGACAGCCATCTACGAGCAGTACTTC. As protein: CASSQDATAIYEQYF.

This clone is a singleton in its sample. This chain links TRBV27 with TRBJ1-4; 8 bases agree with TRBD1. The CDR3 runs 15 residues. The germline V gene has CDR1 MNHEY and CDR2 SMNVEV (reference sequence). The V gene end was trimmed by 8 bases and the J gene end by 3 bases; junction bases not matched to a gene: 8. CDR3 coding DNA: TGTGCCAGCTCGACAGGGGCTGTAGCTAATGAAAAACTGTTTTTT. Translated, it gives CASSTGAVANEKLFF.